The following is a TCR beta chain sequence with its context. Germline CDR1 LGHNA, CDR2 YSLEER. The V and J ends lost 4 bases and 1 base respectively, with 19 bases between them. The CDR3 extends over 17 amino acids. The sample is drawn from a study of blood T cells in healthy people across ages. PCR was performed a second time for about 7 to 11 cycles using a sample-barcoded 5' primer and a J-beta primer mix. One entry per CDR3 protein results from TCRdb running MiXCR on the 5' RACE reads. This table holds about 640,000 distinct CDR3 sequences, less than 35% found once. Each donor's blood draw was roughly 10 milliliters of peripheral blood.

This sequence joins TRBV4-3 and TRBJ2-5, with D tentatively TRBD2 (7 bases). This sequence originates from a woman aged 80 or over in good health. Sequences were obtained from blood. This CDR3 is CASSPKWGGGAQETQYF. The CDR3 bases are TGCGCCAGCAGCCCAAAGTGGGGGGGGGGCGCCCAAGAGACCCAGTACTTC.